The following is a TCR beta chain sequence with its context. The data are from a study of cytomegalovirus exposure and HLA in healthy donors. J gave up 4 bases and V 4 bases, and 4 bases lay outside the gene matches. The CDR3 is made up of 15 amino acids. The germline CDR1 and CDR2 sequences are SGHNT and YYREEE (reference sequence). PCR was performed using 60 Vbeta and 13 Jbeta primers. Clones were sequenced by immunoSEQ multiplex PCR, and TCRdb holds only the in-frame ones, with some missing. The repertoire holds around 140,000 clones, more than 70% seen once, with about 3% in the top ten. The sequence was obtained from a man in his forties in good health and CMV-seronegative. Sequences were obtained from PBMCs. The V call is TRBV5-4, the J call TRBJ2-3; the match to TRBD2 covers 12 bases. The CDR3 coding sequence is TGTGCCAGCAGCCTAGCGGGGGGGTCCGCAGATACGCAGTATTTT. This gives the protein CASSLAGGSADTQYF.